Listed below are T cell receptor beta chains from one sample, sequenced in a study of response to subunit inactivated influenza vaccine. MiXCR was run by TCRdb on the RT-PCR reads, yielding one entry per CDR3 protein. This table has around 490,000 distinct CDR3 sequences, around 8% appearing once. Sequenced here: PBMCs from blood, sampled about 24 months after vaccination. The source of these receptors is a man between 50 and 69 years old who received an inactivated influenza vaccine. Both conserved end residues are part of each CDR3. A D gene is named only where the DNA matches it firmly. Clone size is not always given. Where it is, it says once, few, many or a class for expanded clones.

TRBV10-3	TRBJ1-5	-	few	TGTGCCATCAGTGAGAAGGTGAGCAATCAGCCCCAGCATTTT	CAISEKVSNQPQHF
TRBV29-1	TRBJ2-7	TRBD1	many	TGCAGCGTTGAGGGACAGGGTGGATCCGAGCAGTACTTC	CSVEGQGGSEQYF
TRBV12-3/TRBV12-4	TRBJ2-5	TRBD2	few	TGTGCCAGCAGTCGGCTGGTGGGGGGGGAGACCCAGTACTTC	CASSRLVGGETQYF
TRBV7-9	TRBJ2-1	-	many	TGTGCCAGCAGCTTCACTAGCTTCTACAATGAGCAGTTCTTC	CASSFTSFYNEQFF
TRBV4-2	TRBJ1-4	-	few	TGTGCCAGCAGCCAAGAGGGCACCGGAGGTGAAAAACTGTTTTTT	CASSQEGTGGEKLFF
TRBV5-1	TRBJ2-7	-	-	TGCGCCGGCAGCTCTCAAATCTACGAGCAGTACTTC	CAGSSQIYEQYF
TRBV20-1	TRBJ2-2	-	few	TGCAGTGCTACGACTTCTACCGGGGAGCTGTTTTTT	CSATTSTGELFF
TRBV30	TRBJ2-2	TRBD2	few	TGTGCCTGGGATAGCGGGGTGAACACCGGGGAGCTGTTTTTT	CAWDSGVNTGELFF
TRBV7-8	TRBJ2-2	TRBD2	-	TGTGCCAGCAGCTCTAGCGGGGGGACGGGGGCCGGGGAGCTGTTTTTT	CASSSSGGTGAGELFF
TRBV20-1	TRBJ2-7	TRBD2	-	TGCAGTGCGGCTAGCGGGGGTTACGAGCAGTACTTC	CSAASGGYEQYF
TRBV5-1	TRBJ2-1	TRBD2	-	TGCGCCAGCAGCTTGTGGGGCGGGGGGGCTGGTTCGATTGAGCAGTTCTTC	CASSLWGGGAGSIEQFF
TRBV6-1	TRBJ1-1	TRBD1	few	TGTGCCAGCAGTGACAGGGGGCGTCAAGACACTGAAGCTTTCTTT	CASSDRGRQDTEAFF
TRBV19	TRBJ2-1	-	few	TGTGCCAGTAGCGCCACAGTAGTGGGAGAGCAGTTCTTC	CASSATVVGEQFF
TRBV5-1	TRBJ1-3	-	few	TGCGCCTCCCAGGCGGGACCCTCTGGAAACACCATATATTTT	CASQAGPSGNTIYF
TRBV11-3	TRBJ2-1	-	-	TGTGCCAGCAGCTTTGGGAGAGGAGGTGAGCAGTTCTTC	CASSFGRGGEQFF
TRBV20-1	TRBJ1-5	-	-	TGCAGCGGTAGACAGTCTCCGGGATTCCCCCAGCATTTT	CSGRQSPGFPQHF
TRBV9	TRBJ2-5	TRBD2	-	TGTGCCAGCAGCGTAGCGGGAGGGCTTAGGGAGACCCAGTACTTC	CASSVAGGLRETQYF
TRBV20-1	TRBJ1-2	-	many	TGCAGTGCTAGAGCTTCGGCTAACTATGGCTACACCTTC	CSARASANYGYTF
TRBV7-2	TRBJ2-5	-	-	TGTGCCAGCAGCTTAAAGGGGCTGGAGACCCAGTACTTC	CASSLKGLETQYF
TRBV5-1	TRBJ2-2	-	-	TGCGCCAGCAGCTTGGAACTTAATGCCGCGAACACCGGGGAGCTGTTTTTT	CASSLELNAANTGELFF
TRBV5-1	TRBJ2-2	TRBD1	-	TGCGCCAGCAGCCCCGGGACAGGGGGTCAAACCGGGGAGCTGTTTTTT	CASSPGTGGQTGELFF
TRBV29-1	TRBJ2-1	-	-	TGCAGCGTTGAAGGCGAGGTGGAGCGGCCCTACAATGAGCAGTTCTTC	CSVEGEVERPYNEQFF
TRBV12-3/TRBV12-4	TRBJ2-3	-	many	TGTGCCAGCAGTTTAATGGGGTTAGCCACAGATACGCAGTATTTT	CASSLMGLATDTQYF
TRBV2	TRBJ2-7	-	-	TGTGCCAGCAGTGAAGACAGGGTATTGGACGAGCAGTACTTC	CASSEDRVLDEQYF
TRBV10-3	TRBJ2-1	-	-	TGTGCCATCAGTGCGACCGACAATGAGCAGTTCTTC	CAISATDNEQFF
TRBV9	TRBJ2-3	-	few	TGTGCCAGCAGCGACCCGCTAGATCCGGGCACAGATACGCAGTATTTT	CASSDPLDPGTDTQYF
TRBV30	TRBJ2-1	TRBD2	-	TGTGCCTGGAGTGGTCTTGCTAGCGGGAGCGCCTTTTACAATGAGCAGTTCTTC	CAWSGLASGSAFYNEQFF
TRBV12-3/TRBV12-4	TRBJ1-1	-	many	TGTGCCAGCAGTTTATGGGGCGCGCGGGCTGAAGCTTTCTTT	CASSLWGARAEAFF
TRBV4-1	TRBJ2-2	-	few	TGCGCCAGCAGCAACGGGTTATTTGATGGGGAGCTGTTTTTT	CASSNGLFDGELFF
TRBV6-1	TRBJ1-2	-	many	TGTGCCAGCGGCGTGAAAGGGTTGGCTACTAACTATGGCTACACCTTC	CASGVKGLATNYGYTF
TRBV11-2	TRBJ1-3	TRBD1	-	TGTGCCAGCAGCTTAGTCCCCAGGGGGAACACCATATATTTT	CASSLVPRGNTIYF
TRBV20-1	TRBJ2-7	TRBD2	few	TGCAGTGCTAGATTAAGGCTAGCGGACTACGAGCAGTACTTC	CSARLRLADYEQYF
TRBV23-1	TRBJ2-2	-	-	TGCGACAGACGGACTCCGAACACCGGGGAGCTGTTTTTT	CDRRTPNTGELFF
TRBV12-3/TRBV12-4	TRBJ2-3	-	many	TGTGCCAGCAGAGGGGGAACCACAGATACGCAGTATTTT	CASRGGTTDTQYF
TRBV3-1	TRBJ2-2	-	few	TGTGCCAGCAGCCACTCCGGGGCAGGGTCCGGGGAGCTGTTTTTT	CASSHSGAGSGELFF
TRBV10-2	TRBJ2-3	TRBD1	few	TGCGCCAGCAGCGAGGTGGGGACAGGGTCATTGGGGACGCAGTATTTT	CASSEVGTGSLGTQYF
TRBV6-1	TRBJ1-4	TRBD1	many	TGTGCCAGCAGTAGCGACAGGGTTAATGAAAAACTGTTTTTT	CASSSDRVNEKLFF
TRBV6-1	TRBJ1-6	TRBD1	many	TGTGCCAGCAGCCGGACAGGAGGAGATCCCCTCCACTTT	CASSRTGGDPLHF
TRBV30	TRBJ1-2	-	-	TGTGCCTGGAGGTCACGCGGATTGGGCTATGGCTACACCTTC	CAWRSRGLGYGYTF
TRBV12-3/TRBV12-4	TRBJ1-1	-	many	TGTGCCAGCAGCCTCGGGAGTGAAGCTTTCTTT	CASSLGSEAFF
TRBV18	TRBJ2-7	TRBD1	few	TGTGCCAGCTCACGGGGACAGCGAAGCTCCTACGAGCAGTACTTC	CASSRGQRSSYEQYF
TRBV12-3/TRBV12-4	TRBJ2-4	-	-	TGTGCCAGCAGTTCAATCCCAGTACTACCTAGGTACTTC	CASSSIPVLPRYF
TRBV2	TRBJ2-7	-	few	TGTGCCAGCATGTTAACCTACGAGCAGTACTTC	CASMLTYEQYF
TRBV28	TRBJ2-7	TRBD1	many	TGTGCCAGCAGTTTATTGACAGGGGAGGATTACGAGCAGTACTTC	CASSLLTGEDYEQYF
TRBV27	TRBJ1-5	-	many	TGTGCCAGCAGTTTATCCTTTTCCTATCAGCCCCAGCATTTT	CASSLSFSYQPQHF
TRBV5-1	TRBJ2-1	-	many	TGCGCCAGCAGCTTCCTCGAATCCGATGAGCAGTTCTTC	CASSFLESDEQFF
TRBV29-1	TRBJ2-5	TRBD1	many	TGCAGCGGACAGGGGGCTGTTGAGACCCAGTACTTC	CSGQGAVETQYF
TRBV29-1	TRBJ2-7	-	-	TGCAGCGTTGGTCCCGCTTACGAGCAGTACTTC	CSVGPAYEQYF
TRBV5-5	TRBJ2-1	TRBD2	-	TGTGCCAGCAGACCCCCGGGACTAGCGCTTTCCTACAATGAGCAGTTCTTC	CASRPPGLALSYNEQFF
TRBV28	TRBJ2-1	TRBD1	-	TGTGCCAGCAACTTACAGGGGAAGGATGAGCAGTTCTTC	CASNLQGKDEQFF
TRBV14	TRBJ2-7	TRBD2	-	TGTGCCAGCAGCCATTGGACTAGCGGCACCTATGAGCAGTACTTC	CASSHWTSGTYEQYF
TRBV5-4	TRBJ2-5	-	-	TGTGCCAGCAGGGGAGGTAGCGACAAGACCCAGTACTTC	CASRGGSDKTQYF
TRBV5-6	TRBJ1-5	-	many	TGTGCCAGCAGCTTGCCGGATCAGCCCCAGCATTTT	CASSLPDQPQHF
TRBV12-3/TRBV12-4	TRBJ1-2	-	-	TGTGCCAGCAGTTTACGCGATTATAGGGGGGCGTACGACTATGGCTACACCTTC	CASSLRDYRGAYDYGYTF
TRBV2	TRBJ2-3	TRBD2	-	TGTGCCAGCAGTGGGGAGCGGGAGCCAGATACGCAGTATTTT	CASSGEREPDTQYF